This entry lists 6 T cell receptor beta chains sequenced from one sample in a study of blood T cells in healthy people across ages. It was with a sample-barcoded 5' primer and a J-beta primer mix that a second PCR of roughly 7 to 12 cycles was run. Using its own MiXCR run on the 5' RACE reads, TCRdb lists one record per CDR3 protein. Found here are 800,000 to 950,000 distinct CDR3 sequences, 29% of them singletons; the top ten hold more than 8.5%. The same data also went into a second study, on T cells of mothers and their children.

The sample was blood. The receptors stem from a woman between 35 and 50 years old in good health.

As DNA, the CDR3 is TGTGCCAGCAGCTATGGGCGGCTAGCGGGTGACAATGAGCAGTTCTTC. Translating it yields CASSYGRLAGDNEQFF. The rearrangement links TRBV12-3 or TRBV12-4 to TRBJ2-1; 8 bases fit TRBD2. The CDR3 totals 16 residues. Trimming at V came to 6 bases and at J to 5 bases, leaving 12 bases not matched to a gene.

The table lists this clonotype with many counts. The V call is TRBV15, the J call TRBJ2-7; 8 bases map to TRBD1. This CDR3 region has 14 residues. J gave up 2 bases and V 5 bases, and 5 bases lay outside the gene matches. CDR1 is LNHNV, CDR2 YYDKDF, per germline (reference sequence). Here the CDR3 reads CATSAATGAYEQYF. For the CDR3, the DNA is TGTGCCACCAGCGCCGCGACAGGGGCCTACGAGCAGTACTTC.

The CDR3 region has the DNA TGTGCCACCAGTGATTTCCCAGATACGCAGTATTTT. Protein: CATSDFPDTQYF. The rearrangement joins TRBV24-1 to TRBJ2-3, with D unclear. In germline, CDR1 is KGHDR, CDR2 SFDVKD. V lost 1 base and J lost 4, with 2 bases in between. The CDR3 spans 12 residues.

V is TRBV14 and J is TRBJ2-7; 13 bases are a match to TRBD2. The CDR3 has 14 amino acids. Germline CDR1 SGHDN, CDR2 FVKESK. The trim removed 8 bases at V and 5 bases at J, leaving 6 bases unmatched. The CDR3 is CASGLAGALDEQYF. In DNA, the CDR3 is TGTGCCAGCGGACTAGCGGGGGCACTGGACGAGCAGTACTTC.

This clonotype was seen ten or more times. The chain's CDR3 is CSVDLAANSYNEQFF. The CDR3 nucleotides read TGCAGCGTTGACTTAGCGGCCAACTCCTACAATGAGCAGTTCTTC. The chain couples TRBV29-1 to TRBJ2-1; tentatively, D is TRBD2 (6 bases). In germline, CDR1 is SQVTM, CDR2 ANQGSEA. The V gene lost 3 bases and the J gene lost 0 bases, with 12 bases spanning the gap. The CDR3 covers 15 residues.

In its sample, this clonotype was seen many times. The chain combines TRBV7-6 with TRBJ1-5, with 7 bases that match TRBD1. CDR3 length equals 16 residues. Germline CDR1 reads SGHVS; CDR2 reads FNYEAQ. J lost 0 bases, V lost 4 bases, and 6 bases had no gene match. The CDR3 bases are TGTGCCAGCAGCTCCAACAGGGGCGATAGCAATCAGCCCCAGCATTTT. This encodes CASSSNRGDSNQPQHF.